A single T cell receptor beta chain is shown here with its context. TCRdb called the 5' RACE reads again in MiXCR, with one record for every CDR3 protein. Seen here are around 43,000 distinct CDR3 sequences, approximately 17% observed once, and the top ten hold 2.5% to 3%. Specimen: naive CD4+ T cells sorted from a lymph node. Subset denoted: naive CD4+ T cells, CD4+CD45RA+CD25-. This TCR was recovered from a female donor with breast cancer.

In nucleotides, the CDR3 is TGCGCCAGCAGCTTGAGGTGGTTCGGAGAGACCCAGTACTTC. It yields the protein CASSLRWFGETQYF. The chain uses TRBV5-1 and TRBJ2-5; D call uncertain. CDR3 length: 14 residues. V was clipped by 1 base and J by 4 bases, with 11 bases between them. Germline V gives CDR1 SGHRS, CDR2 YFSETQ.